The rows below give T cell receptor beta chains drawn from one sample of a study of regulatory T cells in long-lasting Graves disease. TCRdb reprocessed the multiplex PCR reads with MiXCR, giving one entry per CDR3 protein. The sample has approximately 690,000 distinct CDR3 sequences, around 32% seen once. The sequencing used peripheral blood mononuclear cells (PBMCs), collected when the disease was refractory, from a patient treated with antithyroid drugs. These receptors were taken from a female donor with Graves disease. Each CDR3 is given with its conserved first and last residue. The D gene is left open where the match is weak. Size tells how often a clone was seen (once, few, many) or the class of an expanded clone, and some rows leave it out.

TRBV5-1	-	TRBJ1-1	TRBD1	CASSPRTGQTYTEAFF	TGCGCCAGCAGCCCACGGACAGGGCAGACGTACACTGAAGCTTTCTTT
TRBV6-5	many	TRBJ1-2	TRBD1	CASSYSGQGNYGYTF	TGTGCCAGCAGTTACTCGGGACAGGGAAACTATGGCTACACCTTC
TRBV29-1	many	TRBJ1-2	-	CSVEGNGYTF	TGCAGCGTTGAGGGGAATGGCTACACCTTC
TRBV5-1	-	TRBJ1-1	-	CASSLFQAGNTEAFF	TGCGCCAGCAGCTTGTTCCAGGCCGGGAACACTGAAGCTTTCTTT
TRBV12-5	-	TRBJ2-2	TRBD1	CASGLSPTRDSNTGELFF	TGTGCTAGTGGTTTGTCTCCCACTAGGGACAGCAACACCGGGGAGCTGTTTTTT
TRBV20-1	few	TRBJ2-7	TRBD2	CSAREGSAGGLYEQYF	TGCAGTGCTAGAGAAGGATCAGCGGGAGGTCTCTACGAGCAGTACTTC
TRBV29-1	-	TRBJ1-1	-	CSVAWDPTEAFF	TGCAGCGTTGCCTGGGACCCCACTGAAGCTTTCTTT
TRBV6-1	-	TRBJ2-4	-	CASGGAVDIQYF	TGTGCCAGCGGCGGGGCAGTCGACATTCAGTACTTC
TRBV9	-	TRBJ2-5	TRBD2	CASSVGPGTSGGGPQETQYF	TGTGCCAGCAGCGTCGGTCCCGGGACTAGCGGGGGCGGTCCTCAAGAGACCCAGTACTTC
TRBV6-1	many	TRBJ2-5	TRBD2	CASRSLAGQETQYF	TGTGCCAGCAGGTCACTAGCGGGACAAGAGACCCAGTACTTC
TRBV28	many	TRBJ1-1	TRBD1	CASSLGGTGRRTEAFF	TGTGCCAGCAGTTTAGGGGGGACAGGGAGGAGGACTGAAGCTTTCTTT
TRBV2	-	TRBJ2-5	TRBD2	CASSERELASGTQYF	TGTGCCAGCAGTGAAAGGGAACTAGCGTCCGGGACCCAGTACTTC
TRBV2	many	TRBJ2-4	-	CASSELEGARLAVYF	TGTGCCAGCAGTGAATTGGAGGGGGCACGGCTAGCGGTCTACTTC
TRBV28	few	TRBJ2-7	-	CASSLGPGMDEQYF	TGTGCCAGCAGTTTGGGACCAGGGATGGACGAGCAGTACTTC
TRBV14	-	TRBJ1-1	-	CASSLTVTSNTEAFF	TGTGCCAGCAGCCTAACGGTGACCTCGAACACTGAAGCTTTCTTT
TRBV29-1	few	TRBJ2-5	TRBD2	CSVGVPGLAETQYF	TGCAGCGTTGGAGTCCCGGGACTAGCTGAGACCCAGTACTTC
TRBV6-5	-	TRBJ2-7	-	CASSYSTYEQYF	TGTGCCAGCAGTTACTCGACGTACGAGCAGTACTTC
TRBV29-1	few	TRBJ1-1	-	CSVQSTEAFF	TGCAGCGTTCAAAGCACTGAAGCTTTCTTT
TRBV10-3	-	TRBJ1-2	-	CAISESWDGGRTLTIGYTF	TGTGCCATCAGTGAGTCGTGGGATGGAGGCAGAACCCTAACTATTGGCTACACCTTC
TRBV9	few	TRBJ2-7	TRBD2	CASSPPGTSLGEQYF	TGTGCCAGCAGCCCTCCCGGGACTAGTCTGGGCGAGCAGTACTTC
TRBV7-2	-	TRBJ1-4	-	CASGRTDLDEKLFF	TGTGCCAGCGGCCGGACAGACCTGGATGAAAAACTGTTTTTT
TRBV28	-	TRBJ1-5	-	CASSYQGGPQHF	TGTGCCAGCAGTTATCAGGGAGGACCCCAGCATTTT
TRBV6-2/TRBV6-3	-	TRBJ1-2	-	CASSQRAATYGYTF	TGTGCCAGCAGTCAACGGGCAGCGACCTATGGCTACACCTTC
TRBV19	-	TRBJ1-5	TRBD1	CASGGQGRGPNQPQHF	TGTGCCAGCGGGGGACAGGGGAGGGGACCCAATCAGCCCCAGCATTTT
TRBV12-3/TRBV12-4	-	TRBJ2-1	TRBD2	CASTQSAGGNEQFF	TGTGCCAGCACACAATCGGCGGGGGGCAATGAGCAGTTCTTC
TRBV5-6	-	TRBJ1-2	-	CASSTGYDGYTF	TGTGCCAGCAGCACAGGGTACGATGGCTACACCTTC
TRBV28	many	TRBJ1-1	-	CASKPGNMNTEAFF	TGTGCCAGCAAACCGGGGAACATGAACACTGAAGCTTTCTTT
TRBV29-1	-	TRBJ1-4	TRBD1	CSVLTGGNEKLFF	TGCAGCGTCCTGACAGGGGGTAATGAAAAACTGTTTTTT
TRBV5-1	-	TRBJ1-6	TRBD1	CASSLGTGRNSPLHF	TGCGCCAGCAGCTTGGGGACAGGTCGGAATTCACCCCTCCACTTT
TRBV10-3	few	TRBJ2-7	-	CAISERAYYEQYF	TGTGCCATCAGTGAGAGGGCTTACTACGAGCAGTACTTC
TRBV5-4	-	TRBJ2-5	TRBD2	CASSLDLAGGQETQYF	TGTGCCAGCAGCTTGGATCTAGCGGGAGGTCAAGAGACCCAGTACTTC
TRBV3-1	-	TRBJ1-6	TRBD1	CASSHADRASPLHF	TGTGCCAGCAGCCATGCTGACAGGGCCTCACCCCTCCACTTT
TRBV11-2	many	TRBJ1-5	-	CASSLAPNQPQHF	TGTGCCAGCAGCTTAGCCCCTAATCAGCCCCAGCATTTT
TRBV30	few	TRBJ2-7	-	CAWSVRAGPYEQYF	TGTGCCTGGAGTGTAAGGGCAGGTCCCTACGAGCAGTACTTC
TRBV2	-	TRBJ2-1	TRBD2	CASRQALAGDNEQFF	TGTGCCAGCAGACAGGCCCTAGCGGGAGACAATGAGCAGTTCTTC
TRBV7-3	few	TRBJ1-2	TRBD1	CASSLGRDSHYGYTF	TGTGCCAGCAGCTTAGGGCGGGACAGCCACTATGGCTACACCTTC
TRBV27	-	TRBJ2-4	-	CASRTGPPGNIQYF	TGTGCCAGCAGAACCGGACCGCCGGGGAACATTCAGTACTTC
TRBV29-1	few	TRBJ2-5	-	CSTDPGRLYF	TGCAGCACAGATCCCGGACGGCTGTACTTC
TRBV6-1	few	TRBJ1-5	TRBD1	CASKARGPSNQPQHF	TGTGCCAGCAAGGCGAGGGGGCCAAGCAATCAGCCCCAGCATTTT
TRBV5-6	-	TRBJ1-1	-	CASSGWEGNTEAFF	TGTGCCAGCAGCGGATGGGAGGGAAACACTGAAGCTTTCTTT
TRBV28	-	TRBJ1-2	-	CASSNYGYTF	TGTGCCAGCAGTAACTATGGCTACACCTTC
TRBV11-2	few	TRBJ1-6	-	CASSLVLMSSYNSPLHF	TGTGCCAGCAGCTTAGTGCTTATGAGCTCCTATAATTCACCCCTCCACTTT
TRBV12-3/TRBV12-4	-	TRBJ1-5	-	CASTRSGSNQLQHF	TGTGCCAGCACTAGGTCGGGATCCAATCAGCTCCAGCATTTT
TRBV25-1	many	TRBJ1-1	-	CASSRGGENTEAFF	TGTGCCAGCAGTCGGGGGGGCGAGAACACTGAAGCTTTCTTT
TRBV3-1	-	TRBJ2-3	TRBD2	CASSKGGSRTDTQYF	TGTGCCAGCAGCAAAGGCGGGAGCAGGACAGATACGCAGTATTTT